This entry features one T cell receptor (beta chain) sequence. Germline V gene lookup returns CDR1 SGHAT and CDR2 FQDESV (reference sequence). CDR3 length: 15 amino acids. The trim removed 5 bases at V and 2 bases at J, leaving 5 bases unmatched. Sequenced by immunoSEQ multiplex PCR; TCRdb stores in-frame clones only, minus some. The profile shows under 55,000 clones, approximately 80% of them singletons. These data are taken from a study of blood T cell repertoires in COVID-19. Study at large: Some COVID-19 samples were acute and others convalescent; all came from the United States, Italy and Spain. PBMCs, B-cell-depleted T cells, or T cells were the source of the cDNA or gDNA that made up the material.

The sample consisted of peripheral blood. The J gene is TRBJ2-1, the V gene TRBV11-1; 8 nucleotides line up with TRBD1. The origin of this receptor is a man in his 70s with acute or convalescent COVID-19. The chain's CDR3 is CASSRTGPTYNEQFF. The CDR3, as DNA: TGTGCCAGCAGCCGGACAGGGCCAACCTACAATGAGCAGTTCTTC.